This TCR beta chain stems from a study of neoadjuvant anti-PD-1 for oral cavity cancer. Study-wide context: Patients without progression received a fourth nivolumab dose around day 43, then surgical resection on days 50-56.

Stated time point: after neoadjuvant nivolumab, at surgical resection. Cohort: HPV-negative, locally advanced oral cavity squamous cell carcinoma patients. This CDR3 contains 14 residues. Per germline, CDR1 SGHVS and CDR2 FQNEAQ. V dropped 3 bases and J dropped 6; count of bases not matched to a gene: 5. Libraries were prepared by immunoSEQ multiplex PCR; TCRdb keeps only in-frame clonotypes and omits some of them. Here the sample spans more than 11,000 clones, about 74% being singletons. This sample comprised PBMCs, obtained after nivolumab (anti-PD-1) treatment. V usage is TRBV7-8 and J usage is TRBJ1-5; 7 bases are shared with TRBD1. The TCR originated in a person aged 35-79 years with oral cavity squamous cell carcinoma. The CDR3: CASSFEQGTQPQHF. DNA for the CDR3: TGTGCCAGCAGCTTTGAACAGGGGACTCAGCCCCAGCATTTT. Filled out from reference TRBV7-8 and TRBJ1-5, the complete variable domain reads GAGVSQSPRYKVAKRGQDVALRCDPISGHVSLFWYQQALGQGPEFLTYFQNEAQLDKSGLPSDRFFAERPEGSVSTLKIQRTQQEDSAVYLCASSFEQGTQPQHFGDGTRLSIL.